Following are 14 T cell receptor beta chains from one sample sequenced in a study of blood T cell repertoires in COVID-19. Some clones are missing from TCRdb's copy, which holds only in-frame ones; the method was immunoSEQ multiplex PCR. The sample lists tens of thousands of clones, roughly 80% occurring once. Sequencing was carried out using peripheral blood. These receptors all come from a human donor in a cohort sampled during active COVID-19.

The V call is TRBV21-1, the J call TRBJ2-7; TRBD1, as called in the table, went unchecked against the DNA. TRBV21-1 represents a pseudogene. This CDR3 region has 18 residues. CDR3 loop: CASSKERAQGKVTYEQYF. CDR3 in DNA: TGTGCCAGCAGCAAAGAGAGGGCACAGGGGAAGGTGACCTACGAGCAGTACTTC.

This clone was recorded once. J is TRBJ2-3 and V is TRBV5-1, with 7 bases identical to TRBD2. The CDR3 totals 14 residues. Germline CDR1 SGHRS, CDR2 YFSETQ. V lost 4 bases, J lost 2 bases, and 4 bases stayed unmatched. The DNA of the CDR3 is TGCGCCAGCAGCGAGGGACTACTCACAGATACGCAGTATTTT. Translating gives CASSEGLLTDTQYF.

The rearrangement uses TRBV11-2 and TRBJ2-1, with TRBD1 matching over 8 bases. The CDR3 loop spans 14 amino acids. CDR1 and CDR2 (germline): SGHAT, FQNNGV. The junction had 7 bases not matched to a gene; V was cut back by 0 bases and J by 12 bases. The CDR3 loop reads CASSLEVNTGGQFF. The DNA of the CDR3 is TGTGCCAGCAGCTTAGAGGTTAACACAGGGGGGCAGTTCTTC.

The chain combines TRBV7-9 with TRBJ2-1, with D possibly being TRBD1 (6 bases). Looked up from germline, CDR1 is SEHNR and CDR2 is FQNEAQ (reference sequence). V lost 0 bases and J 8 bases, leaving 17 bases between the germline ends. This CDR3 spans 16 amino acids. Written as DNA, the CDR3 is TGTGCCAGCAGCTTAGCGCGGCAGGGGTTGGGGGATGAGCAGTTCTTC. This encodes CASSLARQGLGDEQFF. The full variable domain, completed using reference TRBV7-9 and TRBJ2-1, is DTGVSQNPRHKITKRGQNVTFRCDPISEHNRLYWYRQTLGQGPEFLTYFQNEAQLEKSRLLSDRFSAERPKGSFSTLEIQRTEQGDSAMYLCASSLARQGLGDEQFFGPGTRLTVL.

This clone was seen a handful of times. This sequence joins TRBV15 and TRBJ2-7; 8 bases are a match to TRBD2. The trim removed 0 bases at V and 4 bases at J, leaving 8 bases unmatched. CDR3 size: 16 residues. Looked up from germline, CDR1 is LNHNV and CDR2 is YYDKDF (reference sequence). The CDR3 loop is CATSRDKGVAGYEQYF. CDR3 DNA: TGTGCCACCAGCAGAGATAAGGGGGTAGCGGGATACGAGCAGTACTTC.

J is TRBJ2-7 and V is TRBV2; the match to TRBD2 covers 11 bases. The CDR3 has 13 amino acids. V trimming: 7 bases; J trimming: 6 bases; junction bases outside the gene matches: 5. Germline V gene lookup returns CDR1 SNHLY and CDR2 FYNNEI. The DNA for the CDR3 is TGTGCCAGCACAGGGACTAGCGGTGTCGAGCAGTACTTC. It yields the protein CASTGTSGVEQYF.

This clone was recorded a few times. The CDR3 here is CASSSGLAGTTYEQYF. CDR3 DNA: TGTGCCAGCAGCTCCGGACTAGCGGGGACGACCTACGAGCAGTACTTC. J is TRBJ2-7 and V is TRBV9; 12 nucleotides line up with TRBD2. CDR1 SGDLS and CDR2 YYNGEE come from the germline V gene. The ends lost 4 bases at V and 2 bases at J; junction bases unmatched: 7. The CDR3 loop spans 16 amino acids.

The chain links TRBV7-8 to TRBJ1-2; maybe TRBD1 (6 bases). CDR3 length: 15 amino acids. Trimming took 2 bases from V and 5 from J, leaving 15 bases between them. The germline CDR1 and CDR2 sequences are SGHVS and FQNEAQ. The CDR3 nucleotides are TGTGCCAGCAGCTTAAGACAGGATGGACGGTATGGCTACACCTTC. Translating gives CASSLRQDGRYGYTF.

The rearrangement joins TRBV12-3 or TRBV12-4 to TRBJ2-7, with a weak D call TRBD1 (5 bases). The V gene lost 1 base and the J gene lost 6 bases, with 10 bases spanning the gap. The CDR3 loop spans 13 amino acids. The CDR3 bases are TGTGCCAGCAGTTTAGGACAGAGTAGCGAGCAGTACTTC. This gives the protein CASSLGQSSEQYF.

The J gene is TRBJ2-1, the V gene TRBV5-1, with a possible D match to TRBD2 (6 bases). This CDR3 comprises 14 residues. V lost 4 bases and J 6 bases, leaving 14 bases between the germline ends. Looked up from germline, CDR1 is SGHRS and CDR2 is YFSETQ. The CDR3 nucleotides are TGCGCCAGCAGCCCCGAGACTAGTCGCAATGAGCAGTTCTTC. Protein sequence: CASSPETSRNEQFF.

The genes are TRBV2 and TRBJ1-1; D gene ambiguous. Trimming left V 6 bases short and J 0 bases short, with 11 bases between. The CDR3 loop spans 14 amino acids. CDR1 and CDR2 from the germline V gene are SNHLY and FYNNEI. CDR3 DNA sequence: TGTGCCAGCAGACCTACAGTTATGAACACTGAAGCTTTCTTT. It is translated as CASRPTVMNTEAFF.

This sequence joins TRBV3-1 (or the pseudogene TRBV3-2) and TRBJ1-2; no clear D. Germline values: CDR1 LGHDT, CDR2 YNNKEL (reference sequence). V was cut by 5 bases and J by 7 bases, with 17 bases left in between. CDR3 length: 14 amino acids. The CDR3 region is CASSFTNGLGGYTF. The DNA of the CDR3 is TGTGCCAGCAGCTTTACTAACGGCTTGGGTGGCTACACCTTC.

This clone appeared once. The rearrangement links TRBV7-2 to TRBJ2-7, with D perhaps matching TRBD1 (6 bases). V lost 9 bases and J 1 base, leaving 10 bases between the germline ends. The CDR3 consists of 12 residues. CDR1 is SGHTA, CDR2 FQGNSA, per germline. Written as DNA, the CDR3 is TGTGCCAGTGGGGGCGCATCCTACGAGCAGTACTTC. Translated: CASGGASYEQYF.

V usage is TRBV7-3 and J usage is TRBJ2-1; no clear D gene. This CDR3 is 13 amino acids long. V was clipped by 0 bases and J by 10 bases, with 10 bases between them. The germline CDR1 and CDR2 sequences are SGHTA and FQGTGA. The CDR3 loop is CASSLTGSGEQFF. Here the CDR3 DNA reads TGTGCCAGCAGCTTAACTGGATCCGGGGAGCAGTTCTTC.